The TCR beta chain described here comes from a study of blood T cells in healthy people across ages (dated by TCRdb to between 2014 and 2016). In the study overall: In model experiments, roughly one uniquely barcoded TCR beta cDNA molecule per two T cells was captured by template switching. The study analyzed two additional independent replicas of 1 million unique cDNA reads from the same blood draw for two donors, one aged 18 to 30 and one aged 80 or older. Using deep sequencing normalized with unique cDNA molecular identifiers, the study measured how TCR beta repertoire diversity changes with age. Donors of different ages were randomly distributed across sequencing lanes to avoid experimental bias. Four age groups were formed from the donors: young (average approximately 15 years), middle-aged (around 41), aged (approximately 60) and long-lived (less than 85).

Results the study describes overall, beyond this receptor: Because the CMV infection status of the donors was unknown, age-related changes in expanded clonotypes may potentially have been confounded. Compared with the aged group, the long-lived group had more naive CD4+ T cells, fewer expanded clones and increased TCR diversity, a pattern suggesting age selection. The percentage of naive T cells measured by flow cytometry correlated strongly with observed TCR beta diversity. Observed TCR beta diversity per million T cells fell roughly linearly with age, and a significant reduction was already apparent by age around 40. Estimates of total diversity based on one million sequenced T cells were regarded as lower bounds and as underestimates. Since profiling was done on bulk unsorted PBMCs, naive and antigen-experienced compartments could not be conclusively compared.

In regard to this clonotype: It has no known antigen specificity. This may be a read error: a much more frequent sequence differs by one nucleotide.

Trimming accounts for 4 bases at V and 4 bases at J, while the number of junction bases matched to no gene is 5. There are 15 amino acids in the CDR3, from cysteine to phenylalanine inclusive. The CDR3 DNA has 45 bases and is translated from base 1. The germline V gene sets CDR1 to SGHTS and CDR2 to YDEGEE. Donors were 30 to 45 systemically healthy Caucasian individuals from Russia aged about 6 to 100 years. Each donor gave approximately 9.3 milliliters of peripheral blood, collected into EDTA-treated Vacutainer tubes. Ficoll-Paque density-gradient centrifugation was used to isolate PBMCs, with at least 6.5 million obtained per sample. Trizol reagent was used to extract total RNA from PBMCs, with at least 6 micrograms per sample. For every donor, an aliquot of PBMCs went through flow cytometry to measure the percentages of naive CD45RAhigh/CD27high T cells. Library construction relied on 5' RACE. TCRdb shows the sequencer as Illumina HiSeq 2500. A second roughly 6 to 12 cycle PCR used a sample-barcoded 5' primer and a J-beta primer mix. A unique molecular identifier was introduced onto each TCR beta cDNA molecule by a template-switch 5' adaptor carrying 12 random nucleotides. Each sample yielded at least 2.5 million CDR3-containing paired-end reads. All of the RNA was converted into first-strand cDNA using the Mint cDNA synthesis kit, with a TRBC-specific oligonucleotide serving as the primer. All cDNA was treated with uracil-DNA glycosylase and then went through a first 18-cycle PCR with the universal primers M1SS and BC2_uni_R. Per the authors' processing: For normalization, 1 million high-quality reads, each with a distinct molecular identifier, were randomly selected from each sample. Reads sharing molecular identifiers were discarded rather than binned into consensus sequences. MiTCR, set to a Q25 quality threshold and the strictest error-elimination algorithm, was used for CDR3 identification, clonotype clustering and error correction. A nonparametric unseen species model with Euler transformation was used to estimate lower-bound total TCR beta diversity. The public reads were quality trimmed at Q25 with fastp and then assembled into clones with MiXCR by TCRdb, keeping productive beta chains. Records with the same CDR3 protein are collapsed into one entry carrying the most frequent genes and DNA. In this record, the V and J calls reflect TCRdb's handling and not the investigators' own analysis. The sample table lists about 680,000 distinct CDR3 sequences, around 49% of them with a count of one. Clones ranked in the top ten supply roughly 31% of the sample.

The receptor was derived from a woman in her sixties in good health. The specimen was blood. The receptor chain draws on TRBV5-8 and TRBJ2-3; 11 bases in the junction line up with TRBD2. The CDR3 amino acid sequence is: CASSPTSGSSDTQYF. In nucleotide form, the sequence is TGTGCCAGCAGCCCAACTAGCGGGAGCTCAGATACGCAGTATTTT.